What follows are 17 T cell receptor beta chains derived from one specimen sequenced in a study of blood T cell repertoires in COVID-19. Generated by immunoSEQ multiplex PCR, the TCRdb table keeps only in-frame clones and is missing some. Of 430,000 or so clones detected, approximately 90% appear once; the ten largest clones hold approximately 1.5%. The sample taken for sequencing was PBMCs or T cells enriched from blood (not recorded which). The source is a woman in her late teens or twenties who had been exposed to COVID-19.

CDR3 in amino acids: CASGGRLAQQYF. CDR3 nucleotide sequence: TGTGCCAGCGGGGGCCGACTTGCCCAGCAGTACTTC. The J gene is TRBJ2-7, the V gene TRBV7-2; possibly TRBD1 for D (6 bases). This CDR3 has 12 amino acids. Germline V gene sequence: CDR1 SGHTA, CDR2 FQGNSA. The germline V and J ends were trimmed by 8 bases and 8 bases, with 16 bases remaining between them.

This clone appeared a few times. The chain is built from TRBV9 and TRBJ2-7; TRBD1 is a possible D gene (6 bases). Trimming removed 5 bases at V and 3 bases at J, with 15 bases between. This CDR3 contains 14 residues. CDR1 and CDR2 (germline): SGDLS, YYNGEE. The DNA of the CDR3 is TGTGCCAGCAGTGGGACGGACAGCTACTACGAGCAGTACTTC. This gives the protein CASSGTDSYYEQYF.

The chain recombines TRBV4-3 with TRBJ1-3, with 8 bases lining up with TRBD1. The V gene's germline CDR1 is LGHNA and CDR2 YSLEER. The CDR3 covers 17 residues. J lost 8 bases, V lost 0 bases, and 12 bases had no gene match. The CDR3 DNA reads as TGCGCCAGCAGCCAAGAAACTGGACAGGGCTGGGGATACACCATATATTTT. Translating gives CASSQETGQGWGYTIYF.

The chain recombines TRBV28 with TRBJ2-3; D is perhaps TRBD1 (5 bases). The germline V gene encodes CDR1 MDHEN and CDR2 SYDVKM. CDR3 length equals 14 residues. V lost 6 bases and J 1 base, leaving 11 bases between the germline ends. In DNA form, the CDR3 reads TGTGCCAGCAGATTAGTAGGGGGCACAGATACGCAGTATTTT. Translated, it gives CASRLVGGTDTQYF.

This chain joins TRBV5-1 and TRBJ2-7; 9 positions agree with TRBD2. Trimming cost V 1 base and J 5 bases; bases outside gene matches: 7. The CDR3 runs 15 residues. Germline V lookup: CDR1 SGHRS, CDR2 YFSETQ. CDR3 in DNA: TGCGCCAGCAGCTTGTCGGCTAGCGGGGCCAACGAGCAGTACTTC. It is translated as CASSLSASGANEQYF.

The rearrangement joins TRBV19 to TRBJ2-2; maybe TRBD1 (5 bases). CDR3 length: 12 amino acids. Trimming pared 5 bases from V and 7 bases from J, leaving 8 bases between. Germline V lookup: CDR1 LNHDA, CDR2 SQIVND (reference sequence). The CDR3, as DNA: TGTGCCAGTAGTCTCAGGGACGGGGAGCTGTTTTTT. Amino acids: CASSLRDGELFF.

The CDR3 protein is CASSEDSLAGGMSSYNEQFF. The CDR3 coding sequence is TGTGCCAGCAGTGAGGACTCACTAGCGGGAGGAATGAGCTCCTACAATGAGCAGTTCTTC. The rearrangement joins TRBV6-4 to TRBJ2-1, with 12 bases that match TRBD2. Germline CDR1 MRHNA, CDR2 SNTAGT. The J segment lost 0 bases and the V segment lost 3 bases, leaving 12 bases of the junction unmatched. The CDR3 extends over 20 amino acids.

On this clone itself: Other nucleotide sequences in the sample specify the same CDR3. This chain connects TRBV28 to TRBJ1-2, with D uncertain. The CDR3 is 11 amino acids. From germline, CDR1 is MDHEN and CDR2 SYDVKM. The V end lost 6 bases, the J end lost 1 base, and 3 bases lay between the germline ends. This chain's CDR3 is CASSHNYGYTF. In DNA form, the CDR3 reads TGTGCCAGCAGCCATAACTATGGCTACACCTTC.

This CDR3 is CATSRGLGDPYEQYF. Here the CDR3 DNA reads TGTGCCACCAGCAGAGGGTTAGGGGATCCCTACGAGCAGTACTTC. V gene TRBV15 combines with J gene TRBJ2-7, with a possible D match to TRBD1 (5 bases). The length of the CDR3 is 15 residues. Trimming pared 1 base from V and 2 bases from J, leaving 12 bases between. Germline CDR1 and CDR2: LNHNV and YYDKDF (reference sequence).

The gene calls are TRBV28 and TRBJ2-7, with TRBD1 identical over 7 bases. V lost 4 bases, J lost 0 bases, and 6 bases stayed unmatched. Germline V gene data show CDR1 as MDHEN and CDR2 as SYDVKM. The CDR3 is 15 residues long. The DNA of the CDR3 is TGTGCCAGCAGTTCGCCGGGACAGAGCTCCTACGAGCAGTACTTC. Translated: CASSSPGQSSYEQYF. Variable domain in full (rest from reference TRBV28 and TRBJ2-7): DVKVTQSSRYLVKRTGEKVFLECVQDMDHENMFWYRQDPGLGLRLIYFSYDVKMKEKGDIPEGYSVSREKKERFSLILESASTNQTSMYLCASSSPGQSSYEQYFGPGTRLTVT.

This chain links TRBV6-5 with TRBJ2-7, with 10 nucleotides matching TRBD1. After removal of 3 bases from V and 6 bases from J, the junction contained 8 bases not matched to a gene. The CDR3 is made up of 15 amino acids. The germline CDR1 and CDR2 sequences are MNHEY and SVGAGI. The CDR3, as DNA: TGTGCCAGCAGTTATGATCCGGGACAGGGGAGCGAGCAGTACTTC. Amino acid sequence: CASSYDPGQGSEQYF.

The chain links TRBV29-1 to TRBJ1-4; unclear D gene. V shed 0 bases and J shed 4 bases, with 6 bases lying between them. The CDR3 runs 13 residues. Per germline, CDR1 SQVTM and CDR2 ANQGSEA. CDR3 in amino acids: CSVEDSFNEKLFF. The CDR3 coding sequence is TGCAGCGTTGAAGACAGTTTTAATGAAAAACTGTTTTTT.

The V and J genes are TRBV6-2 or TRBV6-3 and TRBJ1-1; a weak D match, TRBD1 (5 bases). From germline, CDR1 is MNHEY and CDR2 SVGEGT. The CDR3 is 15 residues long. Trimming cost V 0 bases and J 5 bases, with 13 bases left between them. The CDR3 loop is CASSYSNLGVTEAFF. DNA for the CDR3: TGTGCCAGCAGTTACTCGAATCTAGGGGTAACTGAAGCTTTCTTT.

This clone has only a few counts. The chain uses TRBV3-1 (or the pseudogene TRBV3-2) and TRBJ1-2; TRBD1 might be the D (6 bases). The CDR3 contains 14 residues. Germline-derived CDR1 and CDR2 are LGHDT and YNNKEL (reference sequence). Trimming removed 4 bases from V and 2 bases from J, with 11 bases in between. This chain's CDR3 is CASSPGTGNYGYTF. The CDR3 nucleotides are TGTGCCAGCAGCCCCGGAACAGGGAACTATGGCTACACCTTC.

Notes on this clone: Other DNA sequences of this sample code for an identical CDR3. The chain combines TRBV6-5 with TRBJ1-2, with D possibly being TRBD1 (5 bases). The V gene lost 5 bases and the J gene lost 2 bases, with 6 bases spanning the gap. The CDR3 has 12 residues. Germline CDR1 reads MNHEY; CDR2 reads SVGAGI. DNA of the CDR3: TGTGCCAGCAGTCAGGGAAACTATGGCTACACCTTC. Translating it yields CASSQGNYGYTF.

CDR3 region: CASELAGNEQFF. DNA of the CDR3: TGTGCCAGCGAACTAGCGGGAAATGAGCAGTTCTTC. The chain links TRBV2 to TRBJ2-1, with 10 bases aligning to TRBD2. This CDR3 is built from 12 residues. Germline values: CDR1 SNHLY, CDR2 FYNNEI. V was clipped by 8 bases and J by 7 bases; unmatched bases: 2.

This chain joins TRBV29-1 and TRBJ1-4, with 10 bases that match TRBD1. Germline V lookup: CDR1 SQVTM, CDR2 ANQGSEA. This CDR3 comprises 14 residues. V shed 6 bases and J 10 bases; nucleotides not matched to a gene: 11. CDR3: CSVQRGTGEGKLFF. In DNA, the CDR3 is TGCAGCGTCCAGAGGGGGACAGGGGAGGGAAAACTGTTTTTT.